These 14 T cell receptor beta chains were sequenced from one sample in a study of blood T cell repertoires in COVID-19. The data were produced by immunoSEQ multiplex PCR, yet TCRdb's version contains in-frame clones alone and is incomplete. The sample comprises about 230,000 clones, less than 85% of which are singletons, and about 2.5% rests with the top ten. Source material: peripheral blood. The origin of the receptors is a woman between 70 and 85 years old with active or convalescent COVID-19.

This chain uses TRBV5-1 with TRBJ1-2; D is unresolved. The CDR3 is 13 residues long. CDR1 is SGHRS and CDR2 is YFSETQ in the germline V gene. V shed 1 base and J shed 1 base, with 5 bases lying between them. CDR3 nucleotide sequence: TGCGCCAGCAGCTTGAACGGTAACTATGGCTACACCTTC. Protein: CASSLNGNYGYTF. Variable domain in full (rest from reference TRBV5-1 and TRBJ1-2): KAGVTQTPRYLIKTRGQQVTLSCSPISGHRSVSWYQQTPGQGLQFLFEYFSETQRNKGNFPGRFSGRQFSNSRSEMNVSTLELGDSALYLCASSLNGNYGYTFGSGTRLTVV.

The V gene is TRBV30, the J gene TRBJ1-1; 11 nucleotides agree with TRBD1. Trimming cost V 2 bases and J 9 bases; bases outside gene matches: 8. The CDR3 sequence is 14 residues long. Germline V CDR1 and CDR2: GTSNPN, SVGIG (reference sequence). CDR3 protein: CAWSTAGTGGKAFF. The DNA for the CDR3 is TGTGCCTGGAGTACCGCTGGGACAGGGGGTAAAGCTTTCTTT.

This clone appeared a single time. The chain uses TRBV11-1 and TRBJ2-3; 8 bases line up with TRBD2. V lost 4 bases to trimming and J lost 4 bases; unmatched junction nucleotides: 7. Germline values: CDR1 SGHAT, CDR2 FQDESV (reference sequence). CDR3 size: 15 residues. CDR3 DNA sequence: TGTGCCAGCAGCTACTCCGGGGGGGCCGCAGATACGCAGTATTTT. This codes for CASSYSGGAADTQYF. Full variable domain (remainder filled in from reference TRBV11-1 and TRBJ2-3): EAEVAQSPRYKITEKSQAVAFWCDPISGHATLYWYRQILGQGPELLVQFQDESVVDDSQLPKDRFSAERLKGVDSTLKIQPAELGDSAMYLCASSYSGGAADTQYFGPGTRLTVL.

This clone appeared a single time. The chain employs TRBV6-5 and TRBJ2-5; no definite D call. V was trimmed by 5 bases and J by 1 base, leaving 5 bases between them. Germline CDR1 reads MNHEY; CDR2 reads SVGAGI. This CDR3 contains 12 residues. The CDR3, as DNA: TGTGCCAGCAGTATCCTCCAAGAGACCCAGTACTTC. Residues: CASSILQETQYF.

The chain joins TRBV5-1 to TRBJ2-7; 10 nucleotides match TRBD1. In germline, CDR1 is SGHRS, CDR2 YFSETQ. V was pared by 5 bases and J by 2 bases, with 10 bases of the junction left unmatched. The CDR3 is 16 residues long. CDR3: CASSYGQGVSPYEQYF. The CDR3 nucleotides read TGCGCCAGCAGTTATGGACAGGGGGTTTCCCCCTACGAGCAGTACTTC.

CDR3 coding DNA: TGTGCCAGCAGCTTCTCGGACTCGCCGATGAACACTGAAGCTTTCTTT. It codes for CASSFSDSPMNTEAFF. The V gene is TRBV7-9, the J gene TRBJ1-1; no clear D gene. V lost 3 bases to trimming and J lost 0 bases, with 14 bases between them. This CDR3 region has 16 residues. Germline CDR1 reads SEHNR; CDR2 reads FQNEAQ (reference sequence). Based on the CDR3 plus reference TRBV7-9 and TRBJ1-1, the full variable domain is DTGVSQNPRHKITKRGQNVTFRCDPISEHNRLYWYRQTLGQGPEFLTYFQNEAQLEKSRLLSDRFSAERPKGSFSTLEIQRTEQGDSAMYLCASSFSDSPMNTEAFFGQGTRLTVV.

This chain connects TRBV21-1 to TRBJ2-5; the listed D gene, TRBD1, was not tested against the DNA. TRBV21-1 is deemed a pseudogene. This CDR3 region has 15 residues. CDR3 DNA: TGTGCCAGCAGCAAAGAGGACAGGTGGCGGGAGACCCAGTACTTC. Translation: CASSKEDRWRETQYF.

V usage is TRBV28 and J usage is TRBJ2-5; 9 nucleotides match TRBD1. Unmatched junction bases numbered 12, after V lost 9 bases and J lost 4 bases. Looked up from germline, CDR1 is MDHEN and CDR2 is SYDVKM. This CDR3 has 15 residues. CDR3 bases: TGTGCCAGTTGGACCGGGACAGGGAGGGTAGAGACCCAGTACTTC. Protein product: CASWTGTGRVETQYF.

This chain joins TRBV12-3 or TRBV12-4 and TRBJ1-4, with D possibly matching TRBD1 (6 bases). V was cut by 6 bases and J by 11 bases, with 16 bases left in between. The CDR3 is 13 residues long. The CDR3 bases are TGTGCCAGCAGAGAGGACAGACTCGGGAAACTGTTTTTT. Residues: CASREDRLGKLFF.

Only one count was recorded for this clone. The rearrangement joins TRBV6-5 to TRBJ2-7; 7 nucleotides match TRBD2. Germline V gene sequence: CDR1 MNHEY, CDR2 SVGAGI. CDR3 size: 14 residues. V gave up 4 bases and J gave up 3 bases; unmatched junction bases: 6. The CDR3, as DNA: TGTGCCAGCAGTTTATCGGGACTATACTACGAGCAGTACTTC. Its translation: CASSLSGLYYEQYF.

The chain links TRBV24-1 to TRBJ2-1, with 11 bases identical to TRBD1. The CDR3 spans 18 residues. With V trimmed by 4 bases and J by 1 base, 8 bases remained unmatched. Looked up from germline, CDR1 is KGHDR and CDR2 is SFDVKD. The DNA for the CDR3 is TGTGCCACCAGTGACGCTGGACAGGGGGCGATATCCTACAATGAGCAGTTCTTC. It specifies CATSDAGQGAISYNEQFF.

This rearrangement joins TRBV5-4 to TRBJ2-7; 7 nucleotides agree with TRBD1. This CDR3 spans 14 amino acids. Trimming cost V 4 bases and J 2 bases; bases outside gene matches: 6. Looked up from germline, CDR1 is SGHNT and CDR2 is YYREEE (reference sequence). DNA of the CDR3: TGTGCCAGCAGCGGCCAGGACAGGCCCTACGAGCAGTACTTC. Protein product: CASSGQDRPYEQYF.

The genes are TRBV5-1 and TRBJ2-5, with D perhaps matching TRBD1 (5 bases). V was clipped by 4 bases and J by 1 base, with 11 bases between them. The CDR3 extends over 14 amino acids. The germline V gene encodes CDR1 SGHRS and CDR2 YFSETQ. The CDR3 is CASSPLTAQETQYF. The CDR3 nucleotides are TGCGCCAGCAGCCCTCTGACAGCCCAAGAGACCCAGTACTTC.

The chain couples TRBV30 to TRBJ2-2; 14 nucleotides line up with TRBD2. Germline V gives CDR1 GTSNPN, CDR2 SVGIG (reference sequence). This CDR3 region has 15 residues. Trimming removed 1 base from V and 6 bases from J; junction bases left unmatched: 1. In DNA, the CDR3 is TGTGCCTGGAGTGGGGGACTAGCGGGAGCCGGGGAGCTGTTTTTT. Translated, it gives CAWSGGLAGAGELFF.